These 11 T cell receptor beta chains share one sample of origin, sequenced in a study of cytomegalovirus exposure and HLA in healthy donors. Primers included in the PCR were 60 Vbeta and 13 Jbeta primers. Only in-frame clones appear in the TCRdb table, and some are missing; sequencing was by immunoSEQ multiplex PCR. The profile shows 130,000 to 150,000 clones, roughly three quarters of them singletons. The sequenced material came from PBMCs. Every receptor here comes from a middle-aged woman in good health and CMV-seropositive.

The CDR3 spells CASSISRGSNQPQHF. Written as DNA, the CDR3 is TGTGCCAGTAGTATCAGCAGGGGAAGCAATCAGCCCCAGCATTTT. The V gene is TRBV19, the J gene TRBJ1-5; the D gene is possibly TRBD1 (6 bases). V dropped 3 bases and J dropped 1 base, with 10 bases sitting between them. The CDR3 extends over 15 amino acids. CDR1 and CDR2 from the germline V gene are LNHDA and SQIVND (reference sequence).

CDR3 in DNA: TGTGCCAGCAGCTATGGACTAGCGGGGGTCACCGGGGAGCTGTTTTTT. The encoded protein is CASSYGLAGVTGELFF. This rearrangement joins TRBV2 to TRBJ2-2; TRBD2 agrees at 13 bases. The junction had 5 bases not matched to a gene; V was cut back by 6 bases and J by 4 bases. Looked up from germline, CDR1 is SNHLY and CDR2 is FYNNEI. The CDR3 consists of 16 residues.

This chain connects TRBV6-5 to TRBJ2-7; 7 nucleotides match TRBD1. Per germline, CDR1 MNHEY and CDR2 SVGAGI. Trimming at V came to 6 bases and at J to 0 bases, leaving 5 bases not matched to a gene. The CDR3 contains 14 residues. CDR3 protein: CASSPGTASYEQYF. Written as DNA, the CDR3 is TGTGCCAGCAGCCCCGGGACAGCCTCCTACGAGCAGTACTTC.

V usage is TRBV10-3 and J usage is TRBJ2-3; maybe TRBD1 (5 bases). The CDR3 sequence is 13 residues long. V was shortened by 6 bases and J by 0 bases, with 7 bases between the two germline ends. CDR1 and CDR2 from the germline V gene are ENHRY and SYGVKD. The CDR3 DNA sequence: TGTGCCATCAGCCAGGGTAGCACAGATACGCAGTATTTT. Protein sequence: CAISQGSTDTQYF.

This clone was counted a single time. The V and J genes are TRBV5-1 and TRBJ2-3, with D possibly being TRBD2 (6 bases). The CDR3 is 14 amino acids. The germline gives CDR1 SGHRS, CDR2 YFSETQ. The ends were cut back, 3 bases at V and 3 bases at J, with 11 bases in the middle. The CDR3 protein is CASSSTDYTDTQYF. The CDR3 DNA sequence: TGCGCCAGCAGCTCGACGGACTATACAGATACGCAGTATTTT.

The chain has TRBV7-9 and TRBJ2-5; 11 bases align to TRBD2. The CDR3 extends over 16 amino acids. V dropped 5 bases and J dropped 2; count of bases not matched to a gene: 7. CDR1 and CDR2 (germline): SEHNR, FQNEAQ (reference sequence). CDR3: CASSAPTSGVQETQYF. CDR3 nucleotide sequence: TGTGCCAGCAGCGCCCCGACTAGCGGGGTGCAAGAGACCCAGTACTTC. Complete variable domain (other parts from reference TRBV7-9 and TRBJ2-5): DTGVSQNPRHKITKRGQNVTFRCDPISEHNRLYWYRQTLGQGPEFLTYFQNEAQLEKSRLLSDRFSAERPKGSFSTLEIQRTEQGDSAMYLCASSAPTSGVQETQYFGPGTRLLVL.

This clone was detected only a few times. The CDR3 region is CAVRVGTGSYEQYF. CDR3 nucleotide sequence: TGTGCCGTTAGGGTTGGTACAGGATCGTACGAGCAGTACTTC. The J gene is TRBJ2-5, the V gene TRBV2, with a possible D match to TRBD1 (5 bases). The J call may be incorrect, as the DNA end agrees better with TRBJ2-7. CDR1 is SNHLY, CDR2 FYNNEI, per germline. The CDR3 is 14 residues long.

This clone turned up a few times. One end of the junction does not line up with germline, which may come from a read error. The chain has TRBV7-9 and TRBJ1-1, with a weak D call TRBD1 (6 bases). The CDR3 consists of 15 residues. The germline V gene encodes CDR1 SEHNR and CDR2 FQNEAQ (reference sequence). The CDR3 sequence: CSSSQWTVGNTEAFF. The CDR3 region has the DNA TGTTCCAGCAGCCAATGGACAGTCGGTAACACTGAAGCTTTCTTT.

The chain combines TRBV30 with TRBJ1-2; the D gene is possibly TRBD1 (5 bases). Trimming took off 4 bases at V and 7 bases at J, with 16 bases between the two ends. In germline, CDR1 is GTSNPN, CDR2 SVGIG (reference sequence). This CDR3 is built from 13 residues. The CDR3 here is CAWNVVGLGGYTF. CDR3 DNA: TGTGCCTGGAACGTCGTGGGGCTGGGTGGCTACACCTTC.

The chain couples TRBV5-4 to TRBJ2-1; a possible D gene is TRBD1 (5 bases). V was shortened by 0 bases and J by 6 bases, with 16 bases between the two germline ends. Germline V gene sequence: CDR1 SGHNT, CDR2 YYREEE (reference sequence). This CDR3 spans 16 amino acids. The CDR3 sequence is CASSLAVGLSSNEQFF. In DNA form, the CDR3 reads TGTGCCAGCAGCTTGGCCGTGGGGCTTAGTAGCAATGAGCAGTTCTTC.

The chain joins TRBV4-1 to TRBJ1-2; D ambiguous. This CDR3 has 14 residues. V lost 1 base, J lost 4 bases, and 10 bases lay in between. The germline V gene has CDR1 MGHRA and CDR2 YSYEKL. Here the CDR3 reads CASSQVTDFYGYTF. The CDR3 DNA reads TGCGCCAGCAGCCAAGTTACAGATTTCTATGGCTACACCTTC.